This T cell receptor (beta chain) originates from a study of T cell clonotyping in hematopoietic cell transplantation. The method was immunoSEQ multiplex PCR; TCRdb's version includes in-frame clones alone and lacks a portion of them. The table lists tens of thousands of clones, 70% to 80% of them singletons. The sample's time point: recipient sample about 28 days before transplant, after cytoreduction. This TCR derives from a woman aged 25 to 39 with chronic myeloid leukemia. Some clones in this sample may be carry-over from other donors' samples. Sequenced here: peripheral blood mononuclear cells, sampled before stem cell transplant.

The CDR3 DNA follows: TGTGCCAGCAGTGAAGGGACAGTGAACACTGAAGCTTTCTTT. It specifies CASSEGTVNTEAFF. This sequence joins TRBV6-1 and TRBJ1-1; a possible D gene is TRBD1 (6 bases). This CDR3 region has 14 residues. Germline V lookup: CDR1 MNHNS, CDR2 SASEGT. The ends were cut back, 1 base at V and 0 bases at J, with 6 bases in the middle.